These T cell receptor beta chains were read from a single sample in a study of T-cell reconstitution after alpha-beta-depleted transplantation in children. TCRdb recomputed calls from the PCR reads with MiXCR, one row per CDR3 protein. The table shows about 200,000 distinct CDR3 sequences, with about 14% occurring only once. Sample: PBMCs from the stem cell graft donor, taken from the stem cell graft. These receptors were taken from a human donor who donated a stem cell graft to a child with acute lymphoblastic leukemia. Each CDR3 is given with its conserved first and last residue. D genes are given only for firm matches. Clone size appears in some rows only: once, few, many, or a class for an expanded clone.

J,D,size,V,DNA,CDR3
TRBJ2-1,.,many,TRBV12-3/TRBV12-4,TGTGCCAGCAGCCGAACTAGTAACCATGAGCAGTTCTTC,CASSRTSNHEQFF
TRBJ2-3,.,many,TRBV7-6,TGTGCCAGCAGCTTACGCCTTAAGAGCACAGATACGCAGTATTTT,CASSLRLKSTDTQYF
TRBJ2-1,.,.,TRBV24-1,TGTGCCACCAGTGTCGGGTCTCTGGAGCAGTTCTTC,CATSVGSLEQFF
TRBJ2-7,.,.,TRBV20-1,TGCAGTGCTAGGGGGTACAGCCCCTCCTACGAGCAGTACTTC,CSARGYSPSYEQYF
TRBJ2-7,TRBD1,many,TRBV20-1,TGCAGTGCTAGAGTGAGGGGGCGGATCAACGAGCAGTACTTC,CSARVRGRINEQYF
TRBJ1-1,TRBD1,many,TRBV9,TGTGCCAGCAGCCTAACAGGGGTCACTGAAGCTTTCTTT,CASSLTGVTEAFF
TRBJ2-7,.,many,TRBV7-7,TGTGCCAGCAGCCCGGGTGAGTCCTACGAGCAGTACTTC,CASSPGESYEQYF
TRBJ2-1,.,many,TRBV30,TGTGCCTGGAGTGTAAGTAGACTAGAGGCCCATGAGCAGTTCTTC,CAWSVSRLEAHEQFF
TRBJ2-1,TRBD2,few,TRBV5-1,TGCGCCAGCAGCCTCTCCCCGGGACTAGTGGGTGACAATGAGCAGTTCTTC,CASSLSPGLVGDNEQFF
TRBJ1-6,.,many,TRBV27,TGTGCCAGCAGTTTACTGTCCTCCGGGGCACCCCTCCACTTT,CASSLLSSGAPLHF
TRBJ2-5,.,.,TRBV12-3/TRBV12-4,TGTGCCAGCAGCCCCGGGACAATTGGAGAGACCCAGTACTTC,CASSPGTIGETQYF
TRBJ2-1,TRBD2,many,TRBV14,TGTGCCAGCAGCCAAGGCAGACTAGCGGGATTTTACAATGAGCAGTTCTTC,CASSQGRLAGFYNEQFF
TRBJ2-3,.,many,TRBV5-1,TGCGCCAGCAGCGGAGGGACAGCCACAGATACGCAGTATTTT,CASSGGTATDTQYF
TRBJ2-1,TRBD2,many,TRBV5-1,TGCGCCAGCAGGCGGACTAGCGGCAATGAGCAGTTCTTC,CASRRTSGNEQFF
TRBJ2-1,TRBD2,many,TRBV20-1,TGCAGTGCTAGAGATCAGGCGGGGGAACGCAATGAGCAGTTCTTC,CSARDQAGERNEQFF
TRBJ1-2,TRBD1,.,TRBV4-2,TGTGCCAGCAGCCAAGTAAGGGACAGGTTAGATGGCTACACCTTC,CASSQVRDRLDGYTF
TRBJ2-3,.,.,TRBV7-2,TGTGCCAGCAGCTCGCGGACCTTCACAGATACGCAGTATTTT,CASSSRTFTDTQYF
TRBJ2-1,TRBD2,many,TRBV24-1,TGTGCCACCAGTGGGGGGCTAGCGGGAGGGGTAAATGAGCAGTTCTTC,CATSGGLAGGVNEQFF
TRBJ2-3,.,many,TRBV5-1,TGCGCCAGCAGCTTTGCCCACACAGGGAGAGCAACAGATACGCAGTATTTT,CASSFAHTGRATDTQYF
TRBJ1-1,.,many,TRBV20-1,TGCAGTGCTAGACCCCGGTCGGGGGACTCTGAAGCTTTCTTT,CSARPRSGDSEAFF
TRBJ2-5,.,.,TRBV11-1,TGTGCCAGCAGCTTAATGAGGAGGGTCCAAGAGACCCAGTACTTC,CASSLMRRVQETQYF
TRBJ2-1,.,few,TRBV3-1,TGTGCCAGCAGCCTCCACCCTAGATCTCGGGTTAACCCCTACAATGAGCAGTTCTTC,CASSLHPRSRVNPYNEQFF
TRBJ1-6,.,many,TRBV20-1,TGCAGTGCTAGAAAAGGGTCCTGGAATTCACCCCTCCACTTT,CSARKGSWNSPLHF
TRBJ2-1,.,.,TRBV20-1,TGCAGTGCTAACTCGGGCCCCAATGAGCAGTTCTTC,CSANSGPNEQFF
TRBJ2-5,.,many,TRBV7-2,TGTGCCAGCAGCCGGGGGCGGAACCAAGAGACCCAGTACTTC,CASSRGRNQETQYF
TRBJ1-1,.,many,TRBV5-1,TGCGCCAGCAGCTTGGCCAACGGAATAAACACTGAAGCTTTCTTT,CASSLANGINTEAFF
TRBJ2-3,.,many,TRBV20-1,TGCAGTGCTAAAAAAGGGAGCACAGATACGCAGTATTTT,CSAKKGSTDTQYF
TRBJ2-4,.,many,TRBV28,TGTGCCAGCCTTGGGGGACCAAACATTCAGTACTTC,CASLGGPNIQYF
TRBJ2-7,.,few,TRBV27,TGTGCCAGCAGTTCCCCAAGAAACCCGGTGGACGAGCAGTACTTC,CASSSPRNPVDEQYF
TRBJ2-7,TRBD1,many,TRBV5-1,TGCGCCAGCAGCTCGGACAGGGACGAGCAGTACTTC,CASSSDRDEQYF
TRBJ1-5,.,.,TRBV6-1,TGTGCCAGCACGGGAGATCGCAATCAGCCCCAGCATTTT,CASTGDRNQPQHF
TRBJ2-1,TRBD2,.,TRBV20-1,TGCAGTGCTAGACTAGCGGGAGGGCCGGGTAATGAGCAGTTCTTC,CSARLAGGPGNEQFF
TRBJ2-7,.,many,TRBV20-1,TGCAGTGCTAGACTCGGAAGCTCCTACGAGCAGTACTTC,CSARLGSSYEQYF
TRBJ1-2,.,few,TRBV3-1,TGTGCCAGCAGCCAAGTAGTCCTTCTGGGGCAGGCCTTCTCCGGCTACACCTTC,CASSQVVLLGQAFSGYTF
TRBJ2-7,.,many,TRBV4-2,TGTGCCAGCAGCGCCCGGAGCGGGGAGCAGTACTTC,CASSARSGEQYF
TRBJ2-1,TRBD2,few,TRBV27,TGTGCCAGCAGTTTCGGCGGGAGAGGGGACAATGAGCAGTTCTTC,CASSFGGRGDNEQFF